This TCR beta chain was recovered during a study of CD8 T cells in Susac syndrome. Sequencing of TCR beta was carried out in blood CD8+ and CD4+ T cells. Negative isolation was used for CD8+ and CD4+ T cells, and FACS enrichment was applied to TEMRA cells. Reverse transcription of roughly 0.45 to 1 ug RNA was performed with random hexamers. TCR beta CDR3 was amplified by immunoSEQ multiplex PCR. This amplification extended across 54 Vbeta and 13 Jbeta segments. TCRdb re-derived calls from the immunoSEQ multiplex PCR reads in MiXCR, one entry per CDR3 protein. The repertoire holds about 21,000 distinct CDR3 sequences, with 90% to 95% as singletons. The length of the CDR3 is 14 residues. Trimming took 4 bases from V and 5 from J; bases not matched to a gene: 3. The germline V gene encodes CDR1 MNHEY and CDR2 SMNVEV (reference sequence).

The sequence was obtained from a human donor in good health. The sequencing sample was made of CD8+ T cells from PBMCs. The chain links TRBV27 to TRBJ2-1; TRBD1 agrees at 9 bases. The CDR3 sequence: CASSSDRGDNEQFF. CDR3 nucleotide sequence: TGTGCCAGCAGTTCGGACAGGGGAGACAATGAGCAGTTCTTC.